Here is one T cell receptor (beta chain) with its context. The antigen is unknown. The germline V gene has CDR1 SGHAT and CDR2 FQNNGV. CDR3 length: 15 amino acids. The data originate from a study of post-analysis software for immune sequencing data. About the study: Disease courses included relapsing-remitting, secondary progressive and progressive-relapsing multiple sclerosis.

Overall study findings and caveats: Five or six TRBV segments were significantly more frequent in patients than in controls. TRBV5-6, TRBV5-1 and TRBV20-1 were among these segments.

cDNA libraries of TCR beta carried unique molecular identifiers. Input populations of roughly 1 to 10 million T cells gave rise to roughly 0.5 million cDNA molecules. TCRdb independently ran MiXCR on the PCR reads; one entry per CDR3 protein. The sample carries around 770,000 distinct CDR3 sequences, 35% to 55% recorded once. J is TRBJ2-1 and V is TRBV11-2; 8 bases map to TRBD2. The DNA end is a closer match to TRBJ2-7, so the J assignment may be wrong. This TCR derives from a girl aged 5-17 years with multiple sclerosis. Sequencing used blood. The CDR3 DNA reads as TGTGCCAGCAGCTTAGTCAGCGGGAGTCTGAACGAGCAGTACTTC. Translating gives CASSLVSGSLNEQYF.